These 30 T cell receptor beta chains were sequenced from one sample in a study of T-cell reconstitution after alpha-beta-depleted transplantation in children (dated by TCRdb to the mid-2010s). The library was produced with PCR. The run used an Illumina HiSeq 2500. TCR library preparation used molecular barcoding, with unique molecular identifiers applied to normalize quantification of the TCRbeta repertoire. TCRdb ran its own pipeline on the public reads, namely fastp trimming at Q25 and MiXCR clone calling, and kept in-frame beta chains. Merged by CDR3 protein, the rows form single entries marked with the most common genes and DNA. For this sample there are about 870,000 distinct CDR3 sequences; 16% appear just once. 5% of the sample rests with the top ten. The treatment or condition label here, explained by the study, means: allogeneic hematopoietic cell transplantation with graft depleted of TCRalphabeta T cells and CD19 B cells.

Here the sequenced sample was PBMCs, mostly from graft donor cells, taken 360 days after TCRalphabeta/CD19-depleted stem cell transplant. The origin of the receptors is a male patient under 18 who had a stem cell transplant for acute lymphoblastic leukemia, so the T cells may come from the graft donor.

Many counts were recorded for this clonotype. The genes are TRBV15 and TRBJ1-1; D gene uncertain. Trimming removed 5 bases at V and 1 base at J, with 5 bases between. This CDR3 contains 12 residues. Germline CDR1 reads LNHNV; CDR2 reads YYDKDF (reference sequence). The CDR3 region is CATSGGNTEAFF. In nucleotides, the CDR3 is TGTGCCACCAGCGGAGGGAACACTGAAGCTTTCTTT.

At least ten counts were recorded for this clonotype. This rearrangement joins TRBV7-9 to TRBJ2-2, with a possible D match to TRBD2 (6 bases). V shed 5 bases and J shed 2 bases, with 9 bases lying between them. This CDR3 spans 14 amino acids. CDR1 SEHNR and CDR2 FQNEAQ come from the germline V gene (reference sequence). The CDR3 is CASSRDFNTGELFF. The CDR3, as DNA: TGTGCCAGCAGCCGGGACTTCAACACCGGGGAGCTGTTTTTT. The full variable domain, rest sourced from reference TRBV7-9 and TRBJ2-2, is DTGVSQNPRHKITKRGQNVTFRCDPISEHNRLYWYRQTLGQGPEFLTYFQNEAQLEKSRLLSDRFSAERPKGSFSTLEIQRTEQGDSAMYLCASSRDFNTGELFFGEGSRLTVL.

This clonotype was observed a handful of times. This chain uses TRBV3-1 with TRBJ2-1; D is undetermined. This CDR3 region has 15 residues. Germline V gene data show CDR1 as LGHDT and CDR2 as YNNKEL (reference sequence). V was clipped by 0 bases and J by 5 bases, with 11 bases between them. The CDR3 DNA is TGTGCCAGCAGCCAAGAGATAGGACCCCACAATGAGCAGTTCTTC. This codes for CASSQEIGPHNEQFF.

This chain joins TRBV5-1 and TRBJ2-7; D might be TRBD2 (6 bases). This CDR3 contains 15 residues. The V and J ends lost 4 bases and 3 bases respectively, with 17 bases between them. In germline, CDR1 is SGHRS, CDR2 YFSETQ. CDR3 in amino acids: CASSVYRGTFYEQYF. The CDR3 region has the DNA TGCGCCAGCAGCGTCTACCGCGGGACCTTCTACGAGCAGTACTTC.

V is TRBV29-1 and J is TRBJ1-4; no definite D call. This CDR3 has 13 amino acids. Trimming removed 4 bases at V and 4 bases at J, with 10 bases between. Germline lookup yields CDR1 SQVTM and CDR2 ANQGSEA. The CDR3 loop reads CSVVAGFNEKLFF. The CDR3 coding sequence is TGCAGCGTTGTTGCAGGCTTTAATGAAAAACTGTTTTTT.

The CDR3 DNA is TGCGCCAGCAGGGAAGCAGGGGTTCGTGAGCAGTTCTTC. It translates to CASREAGVREQFF. The V gene is TRBV5-1, the J gene TRBJ2-1, with D possibly TRBD1 on 6 matching bases. CDR1 and CDR2 (germline): SGHRS, YFSETQ. The CDR3 is made up of 13 amino acids. Trimming took 5 bases from V and 9 from J, leaving 15 bases between them.

This clonotype was seen a handful of times. V gene TRBV5-1 combines with J gene TRBJ2-5, with a tentative D call TRBD2 (7 bases). Trimming cost V 1 base and J 5 bases, with 15 bases left between them. The germline V gene has CDR1 SGHRS and CDR2 YFSETQ. CDR3 length equals 15 residues. The CDR3 bases are TGCGCCAGCAGCTTGCCTAGCGGAAGGGGGGAGACCCAGTACTTC. It yields the protein CASSLPSGRGETQYF.

The rearrangement joins TRBV11-2 to TRBJ2-7, with a weak D call TRBD2 (5 bases). Trimming cost V 3 bases and J 0 bases, with 9 bases left between them. Germline assignment: CDR1 SGHAT and CDR2 FQNNGV. The CDR3 length is 14 residues. The CDR3 protein is CASSLWENSYEQYF. The CDR3, as DNA: TGTGCCAGCAGCTTGTGGGAGAACTCCTACGAGCAGTACTTC.

The V gene is TRBV20-1, the J gene TRBJ2-3; D is possibly TRBD2 (5 bases). Germline V gives CDR1 DFQATT, CDR2 SNEGSKA (reference sequence). V was trimmed by 4 bases and J by 0 bases, leaving 11 bases between them. This CDR3 is 14 amino acids long. Here the CDR3 DNA reads TGCAGTGCTAAGAGCGGACCGAGCACAGATACGCAGTATTTT. Its translation is CSAKSGPSTDTQYF.

Ten or more counts support this clonotype. The chain carries TRBV29-1 and TRBJ1-1, with 9 bases that match TRBD1. From germline, CDR1 is SQVTM and CDR2 ANQGSEA. The junction had 1 base not matched to a gene; V was cut back by 7 bases and J by 4 bases. The CDR3 runs 11 residues. The CDR3 nucleotides are TGCAGCGGGGACAGGGCCACTGAAGCTTTCTTT. Its translation is CSGDRATEAFF.

There are a few counts of this clonotype. CDR3 DNA sequence: TGTGCCAGCAGCCTACTAGCGGGAGAGTTGTATGAGCAGTTCTTC. Encoded protein: CASSLLAGELYEQFF. This chain uses TRBV7-9 with TRBJ2-1, with 11 bases that match TRBD2. There are 15 residues in the CDR3. The V gene's germline CDR1 is SEHNR and CDR2 FQNEAQ (reference sequence). The V and J ends lost 5 bases and 8 bases, in that order; junction bases with no gene match: 8.

The chain is built from TRBV20-1 and TRBJ1-3; perhaps TRBD1 as D (5 bases). The CDR3 runs to 16 residues. V lost 5 bases and J 0 bases, leaving 17 bases between the germline ends. The germline CDR1 and CDR2 sequences are DFQATT and SNEGSKA (reference sequence). DNA for the CDR3: TGCAGTGCTGCTTCAGGGCGCCTCTTCTCTGGAAACACCATATATTTT. Residues: CSAASGRLFSGNTIYF.

There are a few counts of this clonotype. This rearrangement joins TRBV12-3 or TRBV12-4 to TRBJ2-6; no firm D call. The CDR3 is 13 amino acids. Trimming left V 4 bases short and J 3 bases short, with 4 bases between. Here the CDR3 reads CASSWVGANVLTF. In nucleotides, the CDR3 is TGTGCCAGCAGTTGGGTTGGGGCCAACGTCCTGACTTTC.

This clonotype showed up just a few times. The V call is TRBV5-1, the J call TRBJ2-5; 8 positions agree with TRBD2. The germline V gene has CDR1 SGHRS and CDR2 YFSETQ. The V segment lost 3 bases and the J segment 5 bases; nucleotides outside the gene matches: 15. The CDR3 has 17 residues. The CDR3 region has the DNA TGCGCCAGCAGCTCTTGGGTGATCGGGACTAGTCAGGAGACCCAGTACTTC. This gives the protein CASSSWVIGTSQETQYF.

This clonotype was counted many times. The chain carries TRBV20-1 and TRBJ2-3, with a possible D match to TRBD1 (6 bases). The CDR3 consists of 15 residues. The V end was cut by 2 bases, the J end by 3 bases, with 15 bases between. Germline V gives CDR1 DFQATT, CDR2 SNEGSKA (reference sequence). CDR3 sequence reads: CSARMAVRGTDTQYF. DNA of the CDR3: TGCAGTGCTAGAATGGCAGTCAGGGGTACAGATACGCAGTATTTT.

This clonotype was recorded at least ten times. The chain is built from TRBV20-1 and TRBJ2-3; TRBD2 matches at 14 bases. Germline V lookup: CDR1 DFQATT, CDR2 SNEGSKA (reference sequence). Germline trimming cut 6 bases from V and 3 bases from J; bases unmatched to any gene: 2. The length of the CDR3 is 14 residues. The CDR3, as DNA: TGCAGTGCCAGACTAGCGGGAGGGACAGATACGCAGTATTTT. Translating gives CSARLAGGTDTQYF.

V is TRBV29-1 and J is TRBJ1-4; no firm D call. This CDR3 is built from 13 residues. CDR1 is SQVTM and CDR2 is ANQGSEA in the germline V gene. Trimming left V 6 bases short and J 3 bases short, with 11 bases between. The CDR3 DNA sequence: TGCAGCGTCGGACTCATCGCTAATGAAAAACTGTTTTTT. Amino acid sequence: CSVGLIANEKLFF. The whole variable domain, remainder taken from reference TRBV29-1 and TRBJ1-4, is SAVISQKPSRDICQRGTSLTIQCQVDSQVTMMFWYRQQPGQSLTLIATANQGSEATYESGFVIDKFPISRPNLTFSTLTVSNMSPEDSSIYLCSVGLIANEKLFFGSGTQLSVL.

This clonotype has a handful of counts. The chain couples TRBV18 to TRBJ1-2; 7 bases are shared with TRBD1. Losses at the gene ends were 10 bases for V and 7 bases for J; bases not matched to a gene: 15. The germline V gene has CDR1 KGHSH and CDR2 LQKENI. This CDR3 has 14 amino acids. The CDR3 reads CATQEDRAGSGYTF. Written as DNA, the CDR3 is TGTGCCACTCAAGAAGACAGGGCGGGATCTGGCTACACCTTC.

The rearrangement links TRBV30 to TRBJ1-5; no firm D call. V was cut by 2 bases and J by 5 bases, with 13 bases left in between. CDR1 is GTSNPN, CDR2 SVGIG, per germline (reference sequence). CDR3 length equals 14 residues. As DNA, the CDR3 is TGTGCCTGGAGTCCCCGGGCCCGGGATCAGCCCCAGCATTTT. The encoded protein is CAWSPRARDQPQHF.

This clonotype came up a few times. V and J are TRBV5-1 and TRBJ2-2, with 10 bases that match TRBD1. The CDR3 is 13 amino acids. J gave up 7 bases and V 9 bases, and 6 bases lay outside the gene matches. The germline gives CDR1 SGHRS, CDR2 YFSETQ. The chain's CDR3 is CATGTGVVGELFF. CDR3 sequence (DNA): TGCGCCACCGGGACAGGGGTCGTCGGGGAGCTGTTTTTT.

This clonotype was observed a few times. The chain links TRBV27 to TRBJ1-1; no definite D call. V was trimmed by 5 bases and J by 1 base, leaving 5 bases between them. The germline V gene encodes CDR1 MNHEY and CDR2 SMNVEV (reference sequence). The CDR3 is 12 amino acids. This chain's CDR3 is CASSHQNTEAFF. The CDR3 DNA follows: TGTGCCAGCAGTCACCAGAACACTGAAGCTTTCTTT.

This clonotype was observed a handful of times. V is TRBV18 and J is TRBJ1-1; tentative D call: TRBD1 (5 bases). The germline V and J ends were trimmed by 3 bases and 2 bases, with 10 bases remaining between them. The germline V gene has CDR1 KGHSH and CDR2 LQKENI. The CDR3 totals 14 residues. Written as DNA, the CDR3 is TGTGCCAGCTCACCGCAGGGAAGTAACACTGAAGCTTTCTTT. The encoded protein is CASSPQGSNTEAFF.

In this sample, this clonotype turned up a few times. V is TRBV7-9 and J is TRBJ2-5; no reliable D call. Germline assignment: CDR1 SEHNR and CDR2 FQNEAQ (reference sequence). This CDR3 region has 16 residues. V was clipped by 2 bases and J by 7 bases, with 20 bases between them. This chain's CDR3 is CASSLPPAVRGWTQYF. The CDR3 DNA follows: TGTGCCAGCAGCTTACCTCCAGCCGTCCGTGGTTGGACCCAGTACTTC.

The chain links TRBV7-4 to TRBJ2-1, with D possibly TRBD2 on 5 matching bases. Trimming shortened V by 0 bases and J by 12 bases, and 12 bases separated the two germline ends. The germline CDR1 and CDR2 sequences are SGHVT and SQSDAQ. The CDR3 contains 13 residues. The CDR3 coding sequence is TGTGCCAGCAGCTTAGCGCCTAGCTATGCGCAGTTCTTC. It translates to CASSLAPSYAQFF.

In this sample, this clonotype turned up a few times. This rearrangement joins TRBV6-6 to TRBJ2-1, with D perhaps matching TRBD2 (5 bases). In germline, CDR1 is MNHNY, CDR2 SVGAGI (reference sequence). The CDR3 runs 13 residues. V gave up 0 bases and J gave up 8 bases, with 8 bases separating them. This CDR3 is CASSYSRRDEQFF. The CDR3 region has the DNA TGTGCCAGCAGTTACTCCCGGCGGGATGAGCAGTTCTTC.

V is TRBV12-3 or TRBV12-4 and J is TRBJ2-3; perhaps D is TRBD1 or TRBD2 (5 bases each). Trimming removed 4 bases from V and 5 bases from J, with 13 bases in between. The CDR3 extends over 14 amino acids. The CDR3 loop reads CASSSYGDLDTQYF. The CDR3 DNA sequence: TGTGCCAGCAGTTCGTACGGGGACCTAGATACGCAGTATTTT.

V gene TRBV27 combines with J gene TRBJ1-5; 7 positions agree with TRBD1. The CDR3 sequence is 16 residues long. CDR1 is MNHEY and CDR2 is SMNVEV in the germline V gene (reference sequence). With 6 bases clipped from V and 5 bases from J, the junction kept 13 bases outside the gene matches. The DNA of the CDR3 is TGTGCCAGCAGCCGCTTTGGAGACAGGGATGATCAGCCCCAGCATTTT. Translating gives CASSRFGDRDDQPQHF.

J is TRBJ1-6 and V is TRBV5-5, with a weak D call TRBD1 (5 bases). This CDR3 has 15 residues. V was cut by 6 bases and J by 8 bases, with 18 bases left in between. In germline, CDR1 is SGHKS, CDR2 YYEKEE (reference sequence). DNA of the CDR3: TGTGCCAGCACCTCCGTGCCGGGGGGATATTCACCCCTCCACTTT. Encoded protein: CASTSVPGGYSPLHF.

This clonotype appeared a few times. The chain carries TRBV6-5 and TRBJ1-4, with D hard to call. The germline gives CDR1 MNHEY, CDR2 SVGAGI. The CDR3 runs to 14 residues. Trimming pared 2 bases from V and 8 bases from J, leaving 12 bases between. The CDR3 protein is CASSYIRLGEKLFF. The CDR3 nucleotides are TGTGCCAGCAGTTACATCCGATTAGGGGAAAAACTGTTTTTT.

The chain employs TRBV12-3 or TRBV12-4 and TRBJ2-1; 9 positions agree with TRBD2. Trimming cost V 6 bases and J 8 bases; bases outside gene matches: 11. The CDR3 runs 15 residues. For the CDR3, the DNA is TGTGCCAGCAGACCTCAGCGGGGGGTTTCCGATGAGCAGTTCTTC. Its translation: CASRPQRGVSDEQFF.